This TCR beta chain originates from a study of T cells in Graves' hyperthyroidism and ophthalmopathy. This CDR3 spans 18 amino acids. Germline V gives CDR1 SNHLY, CDR2 FYNNEI. Trimming stripped 4 bases from V and 7 bases from J, with 26 bases between. Ophthalmopathy in the patients scored at least 3 on Clinical Activity Score and at least 4 on NOSPECS grade, lasting under 3 months. Uncontrolled infection, other autoimmune disease, pregnancy and lactation each barred patients from inclusion. Concerning this clonotype itself: Its specificity is not known.

Study observations and caveats: A model of 13 V-J pairs discriminated ophthalmopathy from stable hyperthyroidism. Expanded thyroid clonotypes (above 0.001) were mostly also found in blood.

The CDR3 regions of TCR beta were amplified from RNA transcripts. TCR CDR3 underwent first-round RT-PCR with the HTBI primer set. In TCRdb, the multiplex PCR reads were re-called with MiXCR into one record per CDR3 protein. The sample consists of approximately 690,000 distinct CDR3 sequences, around 21% of them appearing once. This TCR derives from a man aged 25 to 40 with Graves' ophthalmopathy. The specimen was blood. This chain joins TRBV2 and TRBJ2-1; tentative D call: TRBD2 (6 bases). The CDR3 nucleotides are TGTGCCAGCAGTGTCGGGGCTTACGGGGGAGACGCACAGAATGAGCAGTTCTTC. This gives the protein CASSVGAYGGDAQNEQFF.